This TCR beta chain was found in a study of human T cells and chemical hapten exposure (dated by TCRdb to the early 2020s). Notes on the research overall: For sensitization, 2% DPC in acetone was applied to a 2 cm by 2 cm area of upper inner arm skin. Throughout the approximately 24-week study period, patients were also given weekly therapeutic DPC doses on the scalp. Patch testing was performed on the upper back with Finn chambers containing 0.01% DPC, and the patch tests were scored after 6 days according to International Contact Dermatitis Research Group standards. Alopecia areata with under or over 50% scalp involvement, alopecia totalis and alopecia universalis were represented in the patient cohort, which was mostly female. Libraries were combined into a pool for sequencing, and differences in TCR yield between samples came mainly from small differences in library volumes within the pool. The study tracked peripheral blood TCR repertoire changes in vivo during primary and secondary sensitization to the hapten diphenylcyclopropenone (DPC) in alopecia patients. Patient blood was sampled pre-sensitization (week 0) and at 2, 6 and about 24 weeks after DPC sensitization. Blood for TCR sequencing was provided by twenty-nine alopecia patients at one to four time points (pre-sensitization, 2, 6 and 24 weeks). Study-wide findings and limitations: Patch test score correlated positively with the number of PT1 expanded TCRs, reaching significance at thresholds 8, 16 and 32 but not at 4. Expanded TCRs formed significantly more large CDR3 similarity clusters than pre-sensitization or healthy control sets, consistent with antigen-driven responses. DPC sensitization did not change how many TCRs were above 1 in 1000 frequency, and no evidence was found of alterations in global repertoire structure. Because all patients had alopecia, a presumed autoimmune disease, the immune response of the patients might differ from that of healthy individuals. Repeated subsampling changed both the strength of the expansion versus patch-test correlation and the threshold at which the correlation became significant.

Library preparation employed RACE. The listed sequencing device is NextSeq 500. During library preparation, unique molecular identifiers were attached to individual cDNA molecules so that TCRs could be counted in a quantitative, reproducible way. For every blood RNA sample, sequencing covered both the TCR alpha and TCR beta chains. As for how the authors treated the data: Samples had a median of about 96,000 TCRs, with a range from about 23,224 to 690,600. The Decombinator software suite was used to annotate the V, J and CDR3 of the TCR reads. For PS versus PT1 abundance plots, all samples were subsampled to the same number of TCRs (28,000). TCRs were defined as expanded if absent before sensitization and observed at least eight times at the 2-week time point. TCRdb reran the public reads through fastp at Q25 and MiXCR, keeping productive beta chains. Rows with one shared CDR3 protein collapse into an entry with the most common genes and DNA. These V and J calls rely on TCRdb rather than the paper's analysis. This sample gives 150,000 or so distinct CDR3 sequences in total; roughly 15% of them show up just once. 1.5% to 2% of the sample is in the top ten clones.

The CDR3 measures 12 amino acids from cysteine to phenylalanine. Only the CDR3 region is kept as DNA, spanning 36 bases read in frame from base 1. Trimming removed 8 bases from V and 11 bases from J, leaving 16 bases between the germline ends. Sequences MDHEN (CDR1) and SYDVKM (CDR2) are obtained from the germline V gene. The meaning of the sample's time point label: patch test 1, 2 weeks after DPC sensitization. Reading the label with the study, this specimen's treatment or condition is: therapeutic diphenylcyclopropenone sensitization with weekly scalp DPC. At each patch-test visit, blood was drawn before the patch test was applied. To be eligible, patients had to be aged 18 to 70, diagnosed with alopecia and judged suitable for DPC therapy, while pregnant patients were excluded. Total RNA was extracted from unfractionated whole blood collected in Tempus Blood RNA tubes. This clonotype was observed a handful of times. Its antigen is currently not known. The record has no base qualities; no much larger clone is one base away.

The sequence was obtained from a woman aged 25 to 45 with alopecia areata. Some clones in this sample may be carry-over from other donors' samples. Sequences were derived from whole blood, sampled in connection with sensitization to the hapten diphenylcyclopropenone (DPC). The sequence joins TRBV28 to TRBJ2-1; the D segment may tentatively be TRBD1 or TRBD2, each giving 5 matched bases. This receptor has the CDR3 CASSSFRDQQFF. The DNA is as follows: TGTGCCAGCTCATCATTCCGGGACCAGCAGTTCTTC.